Sequencing of this TCR beta chain was carried out in a study of T cell repertoires in cytomegalovirus infection. Notes on this clonotype: Antigen specificity is unknown.

Study conclusions and caveats: Ex vivo responses were dominated by HLA-C-restricted CMV-specific TCR beta clonotypes.

TCRdb itself ran the reads through MiXCR, one entry per CDR3 protein. Of some 800,000 distinct CDR3 sequences listed, 25% to 35% are singletons. This sequence was found in a human donor in good health (CMV status not recorded). Some clones in this sample may be carry-over from other donors' samples. The input for sequencing was cultured CD8+ T cells from PBMCs, taken from culture after CMV antigen stimulation.

This chain's CDR3 is CASSSRGQGQETQYF. The CDR3 DNA is TGTGCCAGCAGTTCCCGCGGACAGGGGCAAGAGACCCAGTACTTC. The V and J genes are TRBV6-5 and TRBJ2-5, with 9 bases identical to TRBD1. J gave up 2 bases and V 4 bases, and 5 bases lay outside the gene matches. Germline CDR1 reads MNHEY; CDR2 reads SVGAGI. The CDR3 is 15 amino acids.